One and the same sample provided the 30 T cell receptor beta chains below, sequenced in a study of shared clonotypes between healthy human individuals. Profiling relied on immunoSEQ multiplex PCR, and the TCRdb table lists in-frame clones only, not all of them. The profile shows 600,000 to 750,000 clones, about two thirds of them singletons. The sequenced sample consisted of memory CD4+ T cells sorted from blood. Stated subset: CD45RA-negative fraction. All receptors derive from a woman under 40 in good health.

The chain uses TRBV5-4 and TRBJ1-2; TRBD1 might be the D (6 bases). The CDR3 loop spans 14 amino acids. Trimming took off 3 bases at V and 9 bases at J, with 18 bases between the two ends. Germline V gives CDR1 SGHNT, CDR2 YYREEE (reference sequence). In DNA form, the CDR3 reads TGTGCCAGCAGCTATACAGGGTCCGACGGGAGCTACACCTTC. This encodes CASSYTGSDGSYTF.

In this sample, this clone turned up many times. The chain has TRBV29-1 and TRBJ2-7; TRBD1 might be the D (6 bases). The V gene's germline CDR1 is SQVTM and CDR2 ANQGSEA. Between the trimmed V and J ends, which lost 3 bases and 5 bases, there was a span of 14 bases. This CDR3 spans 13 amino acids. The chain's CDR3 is CSVDGQGNNEQYF. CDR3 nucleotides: TGCAGCGTTGACGGGCAGGGGAACAACGAGCAGTACTTC.

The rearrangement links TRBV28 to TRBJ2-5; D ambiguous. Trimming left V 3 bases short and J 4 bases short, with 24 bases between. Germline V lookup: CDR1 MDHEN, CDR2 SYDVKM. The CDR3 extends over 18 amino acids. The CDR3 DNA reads TGTGCCAGCAGTTTTGTACGGCAAAGAGGCCCCGAAGGAGAGACCCAGTACTTC. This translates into CASSFVRQRGPEGETQYF. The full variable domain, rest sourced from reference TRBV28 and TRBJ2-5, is DVKVTQSSRYLVKRTGEKVFLECVQDMDHENMFWYRQDPGLGLRLIYFSYDVKMKEKGDIPEGYSVSREKKERFSLILESASTNQTSMYLCASSFVRQRGPEGETQYFGPGTRLLVL.

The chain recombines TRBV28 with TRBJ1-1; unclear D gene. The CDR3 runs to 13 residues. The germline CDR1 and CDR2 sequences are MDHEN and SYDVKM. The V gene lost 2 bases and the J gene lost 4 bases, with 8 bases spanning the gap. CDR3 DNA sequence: TGTGCCAGCAGTTTAGTTCGGGGCACTGAAGCTTTCTTT. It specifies CASSLVRGTEAFF. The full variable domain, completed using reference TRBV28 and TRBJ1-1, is DVKVTQSSRYLVKRTGEKVFLECVQDMDHENMFWYRQDPGLGLRLIYFSYDVKMKEKGDIPEGYSVSREKKERFSLILESASTNQTSMYLCASSLVRGTEAFFGQGTRLTVV.

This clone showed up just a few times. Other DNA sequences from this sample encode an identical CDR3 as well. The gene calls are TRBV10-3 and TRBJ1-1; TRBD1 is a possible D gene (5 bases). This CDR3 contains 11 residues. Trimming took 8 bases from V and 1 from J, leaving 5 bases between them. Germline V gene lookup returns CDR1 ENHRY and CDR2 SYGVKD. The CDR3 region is CAIGGNTEAFF. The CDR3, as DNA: TGTGCCATCGGGGGGAACACTGAAGCTTTCTTT.

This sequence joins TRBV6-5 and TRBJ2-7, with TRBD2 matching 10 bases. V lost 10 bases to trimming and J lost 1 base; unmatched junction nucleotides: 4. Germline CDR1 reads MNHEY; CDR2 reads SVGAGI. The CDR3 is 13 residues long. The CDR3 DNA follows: TGTGCCACCGGGACTAGCGCTTCCTACGAGCAGTACTTC. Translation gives CATGTSASYEQYF.

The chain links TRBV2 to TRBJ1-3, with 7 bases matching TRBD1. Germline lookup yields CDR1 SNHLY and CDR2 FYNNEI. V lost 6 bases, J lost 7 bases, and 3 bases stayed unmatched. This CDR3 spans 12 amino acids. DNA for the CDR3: TGTGCCAGCAGGGAGGGGGCGAACACCATATATTTT. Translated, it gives CASREGANTIYF.

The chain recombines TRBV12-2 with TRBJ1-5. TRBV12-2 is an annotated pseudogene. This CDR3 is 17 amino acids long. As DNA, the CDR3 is TGTGCAAGTCGCTTAGCGTCGGGGACCAAAAGCAATCAGCCCCAGCATTTT. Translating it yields CASRLASGTKSNQPQHF.

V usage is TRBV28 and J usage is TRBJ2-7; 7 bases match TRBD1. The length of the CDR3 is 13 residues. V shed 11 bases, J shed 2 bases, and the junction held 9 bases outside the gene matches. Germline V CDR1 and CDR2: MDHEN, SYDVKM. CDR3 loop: CASSTGTTYEQYF. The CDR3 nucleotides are TGTGCCTCCTCGACAGGGACGACCTACGAGCAGTACTTC.

Here the CDR3 reads CASSAPWAGTGELFF. The CDR3, as DNA: TGTGCCAGCAGTGCGCCATGGGCAGGGACCGGGGAGCTGTTTTTT. The chain recombines TRBV28 with TRBJ2-2; perhaps TRBD1 as D (5 bases). The V end was cut by 5 bases, the J end by 5 bases, with 15 bases between. Per the germline V gene, CDR1 is MDHEN and CDR2 is SYDVKM. This CDR3 is 15 amino acids long.

Here the CDR3 reads CASSDSGIGRETQYF. The CDR3 DNA follows: TGTGCCAGTAGTGATAGCGGGATCGGACGCGAGACCCAGTACTTC. V is TRBV19 and J is TRBJ2-5; TRBD2 agrees at 8 bases. V lost 5 bases to trimming and J lost 5 bases; unmatched junction nucleotides: 10. Looked up from germline, CDR1 is LNHDA and CDR2 is SQIVND (reference sequence). This CDR3 has 15 amino acids.

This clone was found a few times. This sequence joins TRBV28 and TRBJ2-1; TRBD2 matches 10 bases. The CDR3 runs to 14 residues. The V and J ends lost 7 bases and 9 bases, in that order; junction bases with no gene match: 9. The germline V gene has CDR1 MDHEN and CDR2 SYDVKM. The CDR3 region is CASTIGSSGSEQFF. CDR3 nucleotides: TGTGCCAGCACAATTGGCTCTAGCGGGAGTGAGCAGTTCTTC. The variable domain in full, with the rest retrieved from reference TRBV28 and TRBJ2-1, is DVKVTQSSRYLVKRTGEKVFLECVQDMDHENMFWYRQDPGLGLRLIYFSYDVKMKEKGDIPEGYSVSREKKERFSLILESASTNQTSMYLCASTIGSSGSEQFFGPGTRLTVL.

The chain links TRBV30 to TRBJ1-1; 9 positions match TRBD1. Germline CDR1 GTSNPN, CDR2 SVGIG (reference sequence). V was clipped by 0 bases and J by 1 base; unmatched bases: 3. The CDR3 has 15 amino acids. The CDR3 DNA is TGTGCCTGGAGTGTAGGGACAGGGACGAACACTGAAGCTTTCTTT. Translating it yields CAWSVGTGTNTEAFF.

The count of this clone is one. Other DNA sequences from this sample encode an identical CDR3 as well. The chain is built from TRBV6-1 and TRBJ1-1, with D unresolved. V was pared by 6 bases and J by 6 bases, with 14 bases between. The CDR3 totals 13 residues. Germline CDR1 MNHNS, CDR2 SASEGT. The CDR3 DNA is TGTGCCAGCAGCGAACACCGTGACTCTGAAGCTTTCTTT. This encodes CASSEHRDSEAFF.

CDR3 sequence: CASSFQGQAYEQYF. DNA for the CDR3: TGTGCCAGCAGCTTTCAAGGACAGGCCTACGAGCAGTACTTC. The rearrangement links TRBV5-4 to TRBJ2-7, with 7 bases lining up with TRBD1. Germline V gene lookup returns CDR1 SGHNT and CDR2 YYREEE (reference sequence). This CDR3 is 14 amino acids long. With V trimmed by 2 bases and J by 2 bases, 4 bases remained unmatched.

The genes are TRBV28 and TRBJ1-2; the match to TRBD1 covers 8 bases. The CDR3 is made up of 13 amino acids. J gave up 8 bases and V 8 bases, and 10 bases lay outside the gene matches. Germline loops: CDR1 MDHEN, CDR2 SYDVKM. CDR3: CASGSGQVEGYTF. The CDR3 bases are TGTGCCAGCGGGTCGGGACAGGTCGAGGGCTACACCTTC.

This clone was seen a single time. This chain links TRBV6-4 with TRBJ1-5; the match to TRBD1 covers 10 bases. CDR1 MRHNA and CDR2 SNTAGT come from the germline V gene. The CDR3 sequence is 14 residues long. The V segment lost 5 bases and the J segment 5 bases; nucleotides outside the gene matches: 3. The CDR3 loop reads CASSRGTGDQPQHF. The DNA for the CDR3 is TGTGCCAGCAGTAGGGGGACAGGGGATCAGCCCCAGCATTTT.

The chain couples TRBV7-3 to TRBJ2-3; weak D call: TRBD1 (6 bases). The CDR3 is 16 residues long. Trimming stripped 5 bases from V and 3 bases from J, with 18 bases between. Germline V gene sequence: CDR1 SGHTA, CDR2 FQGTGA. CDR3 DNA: TGTGCCAGCAGCCTGGTCCCGGGGACAACAACAGATACGCAGTATTTT. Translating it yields CASSLVPGTTTDTQYF. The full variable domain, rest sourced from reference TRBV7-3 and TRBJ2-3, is GAGVSQTPSNKVTEKGKYVELRCDPISGHTALYWYRQSLGQGPEFLIYFQGTGAADDSGLPNDRFFAVRPEGSVSTLKIQRTERGDSAVYLCASSLVPGTTTDTQYFGPGTRLTVL.

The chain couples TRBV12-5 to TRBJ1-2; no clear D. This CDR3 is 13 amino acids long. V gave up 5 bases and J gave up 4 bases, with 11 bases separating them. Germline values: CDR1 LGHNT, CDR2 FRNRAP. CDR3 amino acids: CASGANRTYGYTF. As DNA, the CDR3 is TGTGCTAGTGGTGCCAACCGAACCTATGGCTACACCTTC.

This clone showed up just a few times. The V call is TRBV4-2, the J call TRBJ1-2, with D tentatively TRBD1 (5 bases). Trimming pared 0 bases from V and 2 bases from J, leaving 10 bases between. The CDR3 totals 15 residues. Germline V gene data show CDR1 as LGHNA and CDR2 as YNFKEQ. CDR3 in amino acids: CASSQDATANYGYTF. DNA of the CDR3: TGTGCCAGCAGCCAAGACGCGACAGCCAACTATGGCTACACCTTC.

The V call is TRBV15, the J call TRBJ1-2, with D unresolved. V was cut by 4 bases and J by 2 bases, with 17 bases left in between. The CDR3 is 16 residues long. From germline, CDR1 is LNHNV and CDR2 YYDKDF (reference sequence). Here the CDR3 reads CATSTPDTRSNYGYTF. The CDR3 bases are TGTGCCACCAGCACCCCCGACACTCGGTCAAACTATGGCTACACCTTC.

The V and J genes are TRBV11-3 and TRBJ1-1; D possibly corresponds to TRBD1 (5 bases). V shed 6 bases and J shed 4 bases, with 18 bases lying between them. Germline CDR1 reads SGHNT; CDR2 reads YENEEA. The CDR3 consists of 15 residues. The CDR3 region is CASSEGTLGATEAFF. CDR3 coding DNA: TGTGCCAGCAGTGAGGGCACGCTAGGGGCCACTGAAGCTTTCTTT. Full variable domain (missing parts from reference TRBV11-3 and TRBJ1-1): EAGVVQSPRYKIIEKKQPVAFWCNPISGHNTLYWYLQNLGQGPELLIRYENEEAVDDSQLPKDRFSAERLKGVDSTLKIQPAELGDSAVYLCASSEGTLGATEAFFGQGTRLTVV.

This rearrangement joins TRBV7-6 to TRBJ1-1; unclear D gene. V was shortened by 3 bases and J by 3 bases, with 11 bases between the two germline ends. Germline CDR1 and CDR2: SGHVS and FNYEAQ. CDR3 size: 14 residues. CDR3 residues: CASSLMNRDTEAFF. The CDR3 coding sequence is TGTGCCAGCAGCTTGATGAACCGGGACACTGAAGCTTTCTTT.

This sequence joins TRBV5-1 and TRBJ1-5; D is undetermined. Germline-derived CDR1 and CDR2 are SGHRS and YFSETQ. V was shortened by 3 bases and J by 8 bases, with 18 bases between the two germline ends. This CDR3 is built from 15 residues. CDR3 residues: CASSWGPGSGEPQHF. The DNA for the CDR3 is TGCGCCAGCAGCTGGGGTCCCGGGAGTGGGGAGCCCCAGCATTTT.

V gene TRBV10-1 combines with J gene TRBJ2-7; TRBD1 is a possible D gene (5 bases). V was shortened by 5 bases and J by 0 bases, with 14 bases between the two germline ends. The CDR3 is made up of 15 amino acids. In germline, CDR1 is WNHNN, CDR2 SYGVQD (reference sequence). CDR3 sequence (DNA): TGCGCCAGCAGTCCATCAGACAGACTCTCCTACGAGCAGTACTTC. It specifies CASSPSDRLSYEQYF.

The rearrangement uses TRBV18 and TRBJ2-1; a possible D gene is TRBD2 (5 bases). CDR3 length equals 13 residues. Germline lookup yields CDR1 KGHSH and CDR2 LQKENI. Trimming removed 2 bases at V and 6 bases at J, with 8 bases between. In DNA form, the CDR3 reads TGTGCCAGCTCACCAGCGGGTTCCAATGAGCAGTTCTTC. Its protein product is CASSPAGSNEQFF.

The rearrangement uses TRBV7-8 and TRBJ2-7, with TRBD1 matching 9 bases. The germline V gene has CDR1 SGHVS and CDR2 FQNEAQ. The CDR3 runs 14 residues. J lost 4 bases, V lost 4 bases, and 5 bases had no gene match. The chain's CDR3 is CASSSGQGRYEQYF. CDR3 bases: TGTGCCAGCAGCTCCGGACAGGGGCGGTACGAGCAGTACTTC.

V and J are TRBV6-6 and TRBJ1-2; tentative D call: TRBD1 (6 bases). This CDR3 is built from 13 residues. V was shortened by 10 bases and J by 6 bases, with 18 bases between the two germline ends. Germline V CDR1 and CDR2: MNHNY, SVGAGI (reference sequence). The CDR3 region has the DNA TGTGCCACAGCCCGGGGGGCTTCTGATGGCTACACCTTC. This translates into CATARGASDGYTF.

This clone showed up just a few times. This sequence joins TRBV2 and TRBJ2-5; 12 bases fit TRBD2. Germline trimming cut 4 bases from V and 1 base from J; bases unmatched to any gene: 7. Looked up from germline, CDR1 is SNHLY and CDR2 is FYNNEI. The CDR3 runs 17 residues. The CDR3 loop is CASSGLAGVRSQETQYF. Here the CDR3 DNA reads TGTGCCAGCAGTGGACTAGCGGGGGTCCGGAGCCAAGAGACCCAGTACTTC.

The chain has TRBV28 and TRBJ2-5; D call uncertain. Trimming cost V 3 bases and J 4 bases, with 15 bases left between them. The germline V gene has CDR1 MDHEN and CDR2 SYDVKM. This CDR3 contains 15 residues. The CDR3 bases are TGTGCCAGCAGTTTCCCTCCAGGTGTCGGAGAGACCCAGTACTTC. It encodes CASSFPPGVGETQYF.